This T cell receptor beta chain was recovered during a study of blood T cell repertoires in COVID-19. This clone was detected once. Per the germline V gene, CDR1 is GTSNPN and CDR2 is SVGIG (reference sequence). CDR3 length: 14 residues. V lost 3 bases, J lost 3 bases, and 12 bases lay in between. As processed by the authors: Estimates of nucleated cell counts were drawn from the amplification of reference gene primers. Using immunoSEQ multiplex PCR, the repertoire was profiled, and TCRdb retains in-frame clones only, with some absent. V and J calls and clone size are those listed in that table; D and trimming were worked out from the DNA. This sample has approximately 150,000 clones, with around nine tenths found just once.

Sample: peripheral blood. The TCR originated in a woman aged 45-60 years with active or convalescent COVID-19. The chain links TRBV30 to TRBJ1-5; D call uncertain. In DNA, the CDR3 is TGTGCCTGGAGATCTCGGGAGTTCAATCAGCCCCAGCATTTT. It is translated as CAWRSREFNQPQHF.